This record concerns one TCR beta chain sequence. The PCR was carried out with 60 Vbeta primers and 13 Jbeta primers. The method was immunoSEQ multiplex PCR; TCRdb's version includes in-frame clones alone and lacks a portion of them. This sample has 95,000 to 100,000 clones, with approximately 83% found just once. This specimen belongs to a study of cytomegalovirus exposure and HLA in healthy donors. The receptor was derived from a female donor in good health and CMV-seropositive. Sequencing was done on a sample of PBMCs.

For the CDR3, the DNA is TGTGCCAGCAGCGGGCCGGGACAGCACAATCAGCCCCAGCATTTT. It codes for CASSGPGQHNQPQHF. The chain uses TRBV27 and TRBJ1-5; the match to TRBD1 covers 7 bases. Germline trimming cut 6 bases from V and 3 bases from J; bases unmatched to any gene: 8. Germline V gene data show CDR1 as MNHEY and CDR2 as SMNVEV (reference sequence). This CDR3 spans 15 amino acids.